This TCR beta chain is from a study of low-dose radiotherapy and immunotherapy resistance in tumors. For the study at large: While receiving nivolumab 240 mg every two weeks, patients also received ipilimumab 1 mg/kg every six weeks, both intravenously.

The time point is: before trial treatment. The CDR3 is 16 residues long. Germline-derived CDR1 and CDR2 are MNHEY and SVGEGT. V lost 3 bases, J lost 3 bases, and 8 bases stayed unmatched. This clonotype was seen just once. Since the CDR3 does not end with the conserved phenylalanine or tryptophan, this likely comes from a read error. First-strand cDNA relied on TRAV- and TRBV-specific primers spanning alpha and beta chains. A constant-region primer paired with the V-primer adapter amplified TCRs over around 18 PCR cycles. Each CDR3 protein gets one entry after TCRdb re-called the reads with MiXCR. The repertoire includes 65,000 to 100,000 distinct CDR3 sequences, roughly a sixth of them detected once, and 2.8% sits in the top ten.

Sequencing used PBMCs, obtained before treatment. This TCR was sampled from a male donor with prostate cancer. The V gene is TRBV6-2 or TRBV6-3, the J gene TRBJ1-1; 9 nucleotides match TRBD1. Here the CDR3 DNA reads TGTGCCAGCAGTTATCTAACAGGGGGCTGGGACACTGAAGCTTTCTTA. Its translation: CASSYLTGGWDTEAFL.